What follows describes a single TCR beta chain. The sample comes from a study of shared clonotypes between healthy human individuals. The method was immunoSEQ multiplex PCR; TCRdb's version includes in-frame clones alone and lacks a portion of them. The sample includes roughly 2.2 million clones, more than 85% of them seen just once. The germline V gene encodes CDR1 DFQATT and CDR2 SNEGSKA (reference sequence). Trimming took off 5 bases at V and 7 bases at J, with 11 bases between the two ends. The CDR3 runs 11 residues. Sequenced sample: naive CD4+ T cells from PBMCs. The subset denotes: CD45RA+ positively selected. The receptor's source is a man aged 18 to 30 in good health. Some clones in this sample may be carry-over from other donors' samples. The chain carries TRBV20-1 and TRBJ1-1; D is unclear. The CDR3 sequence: CSAPPPHEAFF. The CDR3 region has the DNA TGCAGTGCTCCCCCCCCACATGAAGCTTTCTTT.